This TCR beta chain was sequenced for a study of blood T cell repertoires in COVID-19 (dated by TCRdb to the early 2020s). Context from the whole study: Collaborator samples came from the United States, Italy and Spain and covered acute and convalescent phases of COVID-19. Subjects who had been exposed to COVID-19, were actively infected with it, or had recovered from it provided the deeply sampled blood TCRbeta repertoires that made up the dataset. Where available, HLA class I and class II types were obtained from metadata supplied by the sample provider rather than from assay-based typing. Samples came from the ongoing ImmuneRACE study (first 160 participants) plus 1,254 subjects from 6 global collaborators. A de-identified subject ID, COVID-19 status, age in years and sex were almost always included in the sample metadata. The repertoires were released in a freely available public database intended as a resource for research on the immune response to SARS-CoV-2. The prospective study material was composed of cDNA or gDNA derived from T cells, B-cell-depleted T cells, or PBMCs. Points the paper makes about the study in general: The quantity of clinical and demographic metadata differed by source and by participant and was supplied without curation.

The CDR3 goes from the cysteine to the phenylalanine over 16 residues. Only the CDR3 portion is preserved as DNA: 48 bases, with reading frame beginning at the first base. Cut back by 1 base and 2 bases, the V and J ends lie 13 bases apart. CDR1 and CDR2 (SGHRS, YFSETQ) derive from the germline V gene. Whole blood was collected in K2EDTA tubes by collaborating institutions according to the institutions' own protocols. Collaborator samples were shipped for TCRbeta analysis as frozen whole blood, isolated PBMCs, or DNA extracted from either sample type. TCRbeta CDR3 regions were amplified from genomic DNA by means of the immunoSEQ Assay, a bias-controlled multiplex PCR. Per the source publication's procedure: Nucleated cell counts per sample were estimated from amplification of reference gene primers within the assay. Sequence reads were collapsed and filtered to measure the absolute abundance of every unique TCRbeta CDR3 rearrangement. For each sample, productive Simpson clonality was calculated by taking the square root of Simpson's diversity index across productive rearrangements. Imported from immuneACCESS, the table was reduced by TCRdb to in-frame sequences with V and J called. These copies leave out some clones; in studies compared against another copy, an unresolved V gene accounts for under half, and the cause of the remainder is not known. The V and J calls and clone size are taken from that table; D and trimming were inferred from the DNA. In all, the sample holds over 85,000 clones, and around 76% of those were seen once. Less than 4% of the sample belongs to the ten largest clones.

This clone was seen a handful of times. No cognate antigen has been identified for it. The sample holds no much larger clone one base away, and base qualities are not on file. The sequencing sample was made of peripheral blood. The sequence was collected from an elderly woman with acute or convalescent COVID-19. The chain joins TRBV5-1 to TRBJ1-3; a tentative D match to TRBD1 spans 5 bases. The CDR3 sequence is CASSLTAGQPGNTIYF. The sequenced DNA is TGCGCCAGCAGCTTGACGGCAGGACAACCTGGAAACACCATATATTTT.